This section outlines one T cell receptor beta chain sequence together with its context. What it binds is unknown. The germline V gene encodes CDR1 DFQATT and CDR2 SNEGSKA (reference sequence). CDR3 length: 14 residues. Trimming pared 3 bases from V and 0 bases from J, leaving 9 bases between. Sample-barcoded 5' priming and a J-beta primer mix drove a second PCR of about 7 to 12 cycles. A template-switch adaptor that had 12 random nucleotides put a tag on each cDNA molecule. TCRdb processed the 5' RACE reads anew with MiXCR; each CDR3 protein has one entry. The sample lists some 710,000 distinct CDR3 sequences, about 20% occurring once. This entry comes from a study of blood T cells in healthy people across ages. General observations from the study: Researchers deemed the diversity estimates from one million T cells underestimates.

The specimen was blood. The sequence derives from a man in his 70s in good health. This chain uses TRBV20-1 with TRBJ2-1, with D possibly TRBD2 on 6 matching bases. CDR3 in amino acids: CSASSGVSYNEQFF. CDR3 nucleotides: TGCAGTGCTAGTTCGGGAGTCTCCTACAATGAGCAGTTCTTC.